This T cell receptor beta chain was recorded in a study of OX40 agonist ivuxolimab in advanced cancers. Study summary: Ivuxolimab is a fully human IgG2 antibody that activates OX40 (CD134). Patients got intravenous ivuxolimab at 0.01 to 10 mg/kg every 2 weeks. Study-wide results and caveats: There were, on average, more expanded clones in CD8+ T cells than in CD4+.

Germline V gene sequence: CDR1 SGHTA, CDR2 FQGNSA. The CDR3 is 12 amino acids. Trimming stripped 3 bases from V and 4 bases from J, with 6 bases between. Profiling relied on immunoSEQ multiplex PCR, and the TCRdb table lists in-frame clones only, not all of them. Here the sample spans approximately 100,000 clones, around nine tenths being singletons. This clone appeared a single time. Its antigen is still unknown. The chain couples TRBV7-2 to TRBJ1-2, with D perhaps TRBD1 (6 bases). This TCR was sampled from an adult with an advanced solid tumor such as melanoma, head and neck, liver or kidney cancer. The sample in question was CD4+ or CD8+ T cells sorted from blood, obtained in a trial of the OX40 agonist ivuxolimab. The CDR3 DNA reads TGTGCCAGCAGCTTGGACAGCTATGGCTACACCTTC. Translating it yields CASSLDSYGYTF. The whole variable domain, filled in from reference TRBV7-2 and TRBJ1-2, reads GAGVSQSPSNKVTEKGKDVELRCDPISGHTALYWYRQSLGQGLEFLIYFQGNSAPDKSGLPSDRFSAERTGGSVSTLTIQRTQQEDSAVYLCASSLDSYGYTFGSGTRLTVV.